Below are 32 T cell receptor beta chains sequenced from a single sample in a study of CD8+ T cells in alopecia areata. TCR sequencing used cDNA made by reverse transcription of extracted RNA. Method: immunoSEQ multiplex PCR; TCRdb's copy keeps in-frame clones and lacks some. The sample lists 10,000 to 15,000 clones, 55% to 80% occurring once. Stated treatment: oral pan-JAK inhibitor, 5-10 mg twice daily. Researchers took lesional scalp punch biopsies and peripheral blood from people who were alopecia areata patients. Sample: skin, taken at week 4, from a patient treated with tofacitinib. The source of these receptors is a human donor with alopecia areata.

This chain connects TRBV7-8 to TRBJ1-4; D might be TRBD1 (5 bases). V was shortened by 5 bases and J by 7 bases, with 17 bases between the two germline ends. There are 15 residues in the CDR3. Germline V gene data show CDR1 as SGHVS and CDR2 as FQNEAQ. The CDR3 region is CASSPPGRRGEKLFF. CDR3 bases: TGTGCCAGCAGCCCTCCGGGGAGAAGGGGTGAAAAACTGTTTTTT.

The CDR3 nucleotides are TGTGCCAGCAGCCCACGGACAGCTTCGCCCGAGCAGTACTTC. This gives the protein CASSPRTASPEQYF. V usage is TRBV7-9 and J usage is TRBJ2-7; D might be TRBD1 (6 bases). The CDR3 sequence is 14 residues long. The germline V gene encodes CDR1 SEHNR and CDR2 FQNEAQ (reference sequence). V was cut by 5 bases and J by 6 bases, with 17 bases left in between.

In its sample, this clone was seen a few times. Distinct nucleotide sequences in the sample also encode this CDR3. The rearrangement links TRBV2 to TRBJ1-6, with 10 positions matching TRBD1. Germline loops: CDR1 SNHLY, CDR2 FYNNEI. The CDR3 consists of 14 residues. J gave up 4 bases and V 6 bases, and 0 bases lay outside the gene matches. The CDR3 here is CASRGQGYNSPLHF. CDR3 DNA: TGTGCCAGCAGGGGACAGGGGTATAATTCACCCCTCCACTTT.

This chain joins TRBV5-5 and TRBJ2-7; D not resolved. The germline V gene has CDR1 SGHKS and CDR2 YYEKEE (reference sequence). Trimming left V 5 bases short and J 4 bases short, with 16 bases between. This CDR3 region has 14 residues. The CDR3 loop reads CASSPNFGRYEQYF. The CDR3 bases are TGTGCCAGCAGTCCTAATTTCGGCCGATACGAGCAGTACTTC.

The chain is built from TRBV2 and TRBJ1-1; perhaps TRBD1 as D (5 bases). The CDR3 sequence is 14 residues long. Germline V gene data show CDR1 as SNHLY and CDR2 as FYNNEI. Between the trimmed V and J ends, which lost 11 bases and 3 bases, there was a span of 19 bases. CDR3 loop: CAGQEGSLYTEAFF. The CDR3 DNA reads TGTGCCGGACAAGAGGGGTCGTTGTACACTGAAGCTTTCTTT. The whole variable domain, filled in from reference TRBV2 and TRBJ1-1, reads EPEVTQTPSHQVTQMGQEVILRCVPISNHLYFYWYRQILGQKVEFLVSFYNNEISEKSEIFDDQFSVERPDGSNFTLKIRSTKLEDSAMYFCAGQEGSLYTEAFFGQGTRLTVV.

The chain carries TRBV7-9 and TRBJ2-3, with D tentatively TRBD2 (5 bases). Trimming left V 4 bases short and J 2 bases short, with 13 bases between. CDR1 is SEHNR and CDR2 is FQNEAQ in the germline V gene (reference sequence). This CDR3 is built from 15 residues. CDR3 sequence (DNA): TGTGCCAGCAGCTCCCGTTTGGAGGCCACAGATACGCAGTATTTT. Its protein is CASSSRLEATDTQYF.

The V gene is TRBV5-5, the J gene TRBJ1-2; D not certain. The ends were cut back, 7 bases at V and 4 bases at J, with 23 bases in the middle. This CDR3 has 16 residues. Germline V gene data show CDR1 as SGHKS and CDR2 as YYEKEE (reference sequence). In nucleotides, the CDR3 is TGTGCCAGCGAAACAGTTTTCTCGCGAAAGACCTATGGCTACACCTTC. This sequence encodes CASETVFSRKTYGYTF.

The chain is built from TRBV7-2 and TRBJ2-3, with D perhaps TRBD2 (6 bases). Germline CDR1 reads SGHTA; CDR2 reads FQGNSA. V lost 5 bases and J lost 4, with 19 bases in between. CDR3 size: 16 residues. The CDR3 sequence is CASSLGLGGMSDTQYF. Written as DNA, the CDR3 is TGTGCCAGCAGCCTAGGGCTTGGAGGGATGTCAGATACGCAGTATTTT.

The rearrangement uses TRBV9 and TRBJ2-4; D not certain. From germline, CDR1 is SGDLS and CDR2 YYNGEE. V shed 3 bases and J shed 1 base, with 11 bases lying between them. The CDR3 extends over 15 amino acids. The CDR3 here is CASSGPEGAKNIQYF. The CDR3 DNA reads TGTGCCAGCAGCGGACCCGAAGGGGCCAAAAACATTCAGTACTTC.

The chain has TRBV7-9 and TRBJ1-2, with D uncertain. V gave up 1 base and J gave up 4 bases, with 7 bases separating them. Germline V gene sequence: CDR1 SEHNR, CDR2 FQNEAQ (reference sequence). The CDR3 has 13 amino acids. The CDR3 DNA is TGTGCCAGCAGCTTAGTACAATTCTATGGCTACACCTTC. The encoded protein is CASSLVQFYGYTF. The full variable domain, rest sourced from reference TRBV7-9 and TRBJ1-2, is DTGVSQNPRHKITKRGQNVTFRCDPISEHNRLYWYRQTLGQGPEFLTYFQNEAQLEKSRLLSDRFSAERPKGSFSTLEIQRTEQGDSAMYLCASSLVQFYGYTFGSGTRLTVV.

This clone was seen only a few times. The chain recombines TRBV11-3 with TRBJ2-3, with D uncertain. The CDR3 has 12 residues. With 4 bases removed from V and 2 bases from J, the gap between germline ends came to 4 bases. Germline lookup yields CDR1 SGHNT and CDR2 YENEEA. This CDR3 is CASSSSTDTQYF. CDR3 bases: TGTGCCAGCAGCTCGTCCACAGATACGCAGTATTTT.

CDR3 DNA: TGTGCCAGCTCCCCTGGGGGCGGATACGAGCAGTACTTC. This translates into CASSPGGGYEQYF. The rearrangement joins TRBV19 to TRBJ2-7; tentative D call: TRBD1 (6 bases). The CDR3 has 13 residues. The V end lost 9 bases, the J end lost 4 bases, and 16 bases lay between the germline ends. Germline-derived CDR1 and CDR2 are LNHDA and SQIVND (reference sequence).

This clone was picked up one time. The CDR3 coding sequence is TGTGCCAGCAGCCCGGACCCTCCCGGGGAGCTGTTTTTT. Protein sequence: CASSPDPPGELFF. V and J are TRBV21-1 and TRBJ2-2. TRBV21-1 is shown as a pseudogene. The CDR3 consists of 13 residues.

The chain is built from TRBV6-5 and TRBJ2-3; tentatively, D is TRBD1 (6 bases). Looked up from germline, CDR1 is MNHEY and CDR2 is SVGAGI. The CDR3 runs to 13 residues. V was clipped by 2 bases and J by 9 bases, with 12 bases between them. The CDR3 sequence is CASSYPSTGTQYF. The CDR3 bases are TGTGCCAGCAGTTACCCCTCCACAGGGACGCAGTATTTT.

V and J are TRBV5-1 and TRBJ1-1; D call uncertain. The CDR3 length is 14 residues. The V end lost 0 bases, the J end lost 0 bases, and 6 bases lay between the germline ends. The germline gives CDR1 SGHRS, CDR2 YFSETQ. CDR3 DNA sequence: TGCGCCAGCAGCTTGGTAAGCTTGAACACTGAAGCTTTCTTT. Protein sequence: CASSLVSLNTEAFF. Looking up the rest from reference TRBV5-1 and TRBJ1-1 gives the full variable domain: KAGVTQTPRYLIKTRGQQVTLSCSPISGHRSVSWYQQTPGQGLQFLFEYFSETQRNKGNFPGRFSGRQFSNSRSEMNVSTLELGDSALYLCASSLVSLNTEAFFGQGTRLTVV.

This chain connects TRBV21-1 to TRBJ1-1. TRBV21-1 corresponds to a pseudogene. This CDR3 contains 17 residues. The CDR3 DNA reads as TGTGCCAGCAGCAGGAAGGTAGGCTACACAATTCGCACTGAAGCTTTCTTT. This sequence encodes CASSRKVGYTIRTEAFF.

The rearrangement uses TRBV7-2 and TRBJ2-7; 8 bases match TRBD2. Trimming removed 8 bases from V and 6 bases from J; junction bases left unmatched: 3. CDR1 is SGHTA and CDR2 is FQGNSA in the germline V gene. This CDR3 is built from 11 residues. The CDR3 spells CASGGGSEQYF. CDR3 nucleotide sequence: TGTGCCAGCGGCGGGGGGTCCGAGCAGTACTTC.

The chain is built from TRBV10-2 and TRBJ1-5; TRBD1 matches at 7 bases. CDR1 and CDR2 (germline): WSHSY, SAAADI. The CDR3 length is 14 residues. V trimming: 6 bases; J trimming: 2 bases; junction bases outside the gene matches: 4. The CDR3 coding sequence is TGCGCCAGCAGCGACAGGGAGGGCAATCAGCCCCAGCATTTT. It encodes CASSDREGNQPQHF.

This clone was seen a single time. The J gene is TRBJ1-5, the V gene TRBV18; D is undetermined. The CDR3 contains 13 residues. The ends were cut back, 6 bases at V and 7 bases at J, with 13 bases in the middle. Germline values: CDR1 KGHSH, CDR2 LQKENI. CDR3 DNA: TGTGCCAGCTCTCAAACCTACGGGCAGCCCCAGCATTTT. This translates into CASSQTYGQPQHF. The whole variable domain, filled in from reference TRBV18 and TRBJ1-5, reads NAGVMQNPRHLVRRRGQEARLRCSPMKGHSHVYWYRQLPEEGLKFMVYLQKENIIDESGMPKERFSAEFPKEGPSILRIQQVVRGDSAAYFCASSQTYGQPQHFGDGTRLSIL.

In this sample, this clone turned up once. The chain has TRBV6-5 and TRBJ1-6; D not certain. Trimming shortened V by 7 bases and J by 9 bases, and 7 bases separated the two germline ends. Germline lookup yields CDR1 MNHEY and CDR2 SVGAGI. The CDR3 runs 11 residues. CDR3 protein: CASKGFSPLHF. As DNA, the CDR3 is TGTGCCAGCAAGGGTTTTTCACCCCTCCACTTT.

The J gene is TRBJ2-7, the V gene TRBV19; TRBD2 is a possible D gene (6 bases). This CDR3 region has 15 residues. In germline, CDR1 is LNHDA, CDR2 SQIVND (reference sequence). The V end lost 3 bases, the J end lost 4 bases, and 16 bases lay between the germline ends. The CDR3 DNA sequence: TGTGCCAGTAGTATTTTCGGGACTTCCCCTTACGAGCAGTACTTC. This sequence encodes CASSIFGTSPYEQYF.

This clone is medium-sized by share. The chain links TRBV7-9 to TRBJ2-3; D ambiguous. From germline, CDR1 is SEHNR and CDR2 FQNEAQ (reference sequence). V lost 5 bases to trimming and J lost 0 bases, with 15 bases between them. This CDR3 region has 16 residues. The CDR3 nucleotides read TGTGCCAGCAGCCTTAATTTCGGAGTAAGCACAGATACGCAGTATTTT. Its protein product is CASSLNFGVSTDTQYF.

CDR3 sequence (DNA): TGTGCCAGCAGCCCAATCACTTGGGATACGCAGTATTTT. Residues: CASSPITWDTQYF. This chain links TRBV7-2 with TRBJ2-3; no definite D call. V dropped 5 bases and J dropped 6 bases, with 12 bases sitting between them. Per germline, CDR1 SGHTA and CDR2 FQGNSA. This CDR3 contains 13 residues.

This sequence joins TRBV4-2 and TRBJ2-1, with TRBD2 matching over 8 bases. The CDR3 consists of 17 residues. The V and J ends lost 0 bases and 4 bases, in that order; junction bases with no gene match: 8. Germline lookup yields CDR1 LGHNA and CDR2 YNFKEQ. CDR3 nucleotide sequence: TGTGCCAGCAGCCAAGAGGACGGGGGGGCCTCTTACAATGAGCAGTTCTTC. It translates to CASSQEDGGASYNEQFF.

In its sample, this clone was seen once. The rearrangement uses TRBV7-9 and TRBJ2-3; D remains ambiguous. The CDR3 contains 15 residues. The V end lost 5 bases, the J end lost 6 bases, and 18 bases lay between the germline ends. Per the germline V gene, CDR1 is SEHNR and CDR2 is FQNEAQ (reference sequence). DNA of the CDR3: TGTGCCAGCAGCCCCGCATTATCGGGCTCGGATACGCAGTATTTT. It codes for CASSPALSGSDTQYF. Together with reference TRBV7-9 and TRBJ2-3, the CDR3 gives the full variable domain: DTGVSQNPRHKITKRGQNVTFRCDPISEHNRLYWYRQTLGQGPEFLTYFQNEAQLEKSRLLSDRFSAERPKGSFSTLEIQRTEQGDSAMYLCASSPALSGSDTQYFGPGTRLTVL.

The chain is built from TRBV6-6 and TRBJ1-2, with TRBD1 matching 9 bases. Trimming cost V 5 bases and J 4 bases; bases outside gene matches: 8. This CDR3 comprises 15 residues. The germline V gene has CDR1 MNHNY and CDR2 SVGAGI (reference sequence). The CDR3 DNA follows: TGTGCCAGCAGTCCACAGGGGGCAATGGGCTATGGCTACACCTTC. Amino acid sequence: CASSPQGAMGYGYTF.

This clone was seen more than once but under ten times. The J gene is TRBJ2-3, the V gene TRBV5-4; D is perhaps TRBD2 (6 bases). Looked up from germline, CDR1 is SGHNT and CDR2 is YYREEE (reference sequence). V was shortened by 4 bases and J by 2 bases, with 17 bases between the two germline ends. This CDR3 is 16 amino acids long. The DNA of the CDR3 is TGTGCCAGCAGCCAAGGCGGGGACTTGTACACAGATACGCAGTATTTT. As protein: CASSQGGDLYTDTQYF.

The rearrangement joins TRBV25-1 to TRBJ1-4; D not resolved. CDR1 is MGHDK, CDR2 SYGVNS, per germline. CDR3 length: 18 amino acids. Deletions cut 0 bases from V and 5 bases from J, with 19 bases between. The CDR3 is CASSEYYTPRERNEKLFF. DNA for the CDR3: TGTGCCAGCAGTGAATACTATACGCCGAGGGAGCGAAATGAAAAACTGTTTTTT.

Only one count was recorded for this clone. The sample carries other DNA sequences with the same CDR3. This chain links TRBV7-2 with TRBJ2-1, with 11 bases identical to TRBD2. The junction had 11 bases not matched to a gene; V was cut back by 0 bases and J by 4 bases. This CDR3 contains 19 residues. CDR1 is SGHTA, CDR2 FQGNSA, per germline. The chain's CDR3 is CASSLAPFPGLADYNEQFF. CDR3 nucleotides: TGTGCCAGCAGCTTAGCGCCATTCCCGGGACTAGCGGATTACAATGAGCAGTTCTTC.

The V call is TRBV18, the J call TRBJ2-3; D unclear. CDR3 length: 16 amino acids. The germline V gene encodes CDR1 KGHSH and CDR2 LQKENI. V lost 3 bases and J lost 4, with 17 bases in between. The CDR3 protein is CASSPGSPRGSDTQYF. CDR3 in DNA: TGTGCCAGCTCACCGGGGTCACCTCGTGGGTCAGATACGCAGTATTTT.

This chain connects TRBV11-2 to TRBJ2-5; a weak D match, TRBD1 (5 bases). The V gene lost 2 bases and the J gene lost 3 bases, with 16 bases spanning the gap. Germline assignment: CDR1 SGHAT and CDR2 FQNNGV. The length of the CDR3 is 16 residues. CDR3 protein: CASSLFPRTREETQYF. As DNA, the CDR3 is TGTGCCAGCAGCTTATTCCCCCGGACAAGGGAAGAGACCCAGTACTTC.

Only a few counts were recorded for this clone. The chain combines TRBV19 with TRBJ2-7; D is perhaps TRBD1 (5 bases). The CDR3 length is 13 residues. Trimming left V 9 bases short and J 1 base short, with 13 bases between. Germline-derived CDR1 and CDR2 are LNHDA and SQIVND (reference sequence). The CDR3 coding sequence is TGTGCCAGCGCGACAGCGACTTCCTACGAGCAGTACTTC. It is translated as CASATATSYEQYF. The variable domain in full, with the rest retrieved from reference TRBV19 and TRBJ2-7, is DGGITQSPKYLFRKEGQNVTLSCEQNLNHDAMYWYRQDPGQGLRLIYYSQIVNDFQKGDIAEGYSVSREKKESFPLTVTSAQKNPTAFYLCASATATSYEQYFGPGTRLTVT.